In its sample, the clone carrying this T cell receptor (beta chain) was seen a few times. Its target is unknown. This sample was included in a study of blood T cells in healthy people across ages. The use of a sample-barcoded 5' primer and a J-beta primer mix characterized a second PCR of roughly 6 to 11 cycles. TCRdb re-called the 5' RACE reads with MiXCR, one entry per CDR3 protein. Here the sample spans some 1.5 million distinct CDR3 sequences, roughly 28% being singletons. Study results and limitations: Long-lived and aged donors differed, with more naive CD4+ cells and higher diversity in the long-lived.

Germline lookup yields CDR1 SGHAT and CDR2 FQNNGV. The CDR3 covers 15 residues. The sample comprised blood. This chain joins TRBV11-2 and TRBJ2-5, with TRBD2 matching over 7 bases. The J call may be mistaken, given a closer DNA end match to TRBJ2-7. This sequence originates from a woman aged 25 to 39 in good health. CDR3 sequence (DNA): TGTGCCAGCAGCTTAGTGCCGGGAGGAAGGTACGAGCAGTACTTC. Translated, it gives CASSLVPGGRYEQYF.